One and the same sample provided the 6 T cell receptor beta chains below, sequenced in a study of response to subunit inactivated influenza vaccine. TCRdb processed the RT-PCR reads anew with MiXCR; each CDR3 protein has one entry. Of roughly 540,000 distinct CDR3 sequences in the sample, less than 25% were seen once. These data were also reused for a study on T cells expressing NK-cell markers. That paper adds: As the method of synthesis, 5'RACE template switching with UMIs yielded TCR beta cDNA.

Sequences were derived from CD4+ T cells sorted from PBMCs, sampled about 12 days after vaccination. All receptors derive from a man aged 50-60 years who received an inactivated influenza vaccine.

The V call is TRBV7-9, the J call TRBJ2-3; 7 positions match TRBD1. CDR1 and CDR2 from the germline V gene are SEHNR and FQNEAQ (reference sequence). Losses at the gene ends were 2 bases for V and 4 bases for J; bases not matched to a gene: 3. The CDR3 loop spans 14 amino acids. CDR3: CASSLQQGPDTQYF. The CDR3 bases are TGTGCCAGCAGCTTACAACAGGGGCCAGATACGCAGTATTTT.

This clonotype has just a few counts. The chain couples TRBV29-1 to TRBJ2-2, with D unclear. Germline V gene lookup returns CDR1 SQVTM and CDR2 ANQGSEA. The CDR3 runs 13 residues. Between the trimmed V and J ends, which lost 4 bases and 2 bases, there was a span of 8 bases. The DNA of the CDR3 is TGCAGCGTTGGTGAGGTTAACACCGGGGAGCTGTTTTTT. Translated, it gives CSVGEVNTGELFF.

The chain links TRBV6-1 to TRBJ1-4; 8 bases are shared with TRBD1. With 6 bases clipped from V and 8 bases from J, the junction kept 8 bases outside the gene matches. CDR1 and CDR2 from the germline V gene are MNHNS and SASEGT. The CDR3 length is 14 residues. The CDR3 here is CASSSGTGKEKLFF. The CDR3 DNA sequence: TGTGCCAGCAGCTCCGGGACAGGAAAAGAAAAACTGTTTTTT.

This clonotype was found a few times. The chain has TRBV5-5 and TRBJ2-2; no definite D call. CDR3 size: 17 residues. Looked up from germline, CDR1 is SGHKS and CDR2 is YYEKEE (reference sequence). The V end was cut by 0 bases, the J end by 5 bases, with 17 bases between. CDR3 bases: TGTGCCAGCAGCTTGGTTGTCCGTTTCGAACAGACCGGGGAGCTGTTTTTT. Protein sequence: CASSLVVRFEQTGELFF.

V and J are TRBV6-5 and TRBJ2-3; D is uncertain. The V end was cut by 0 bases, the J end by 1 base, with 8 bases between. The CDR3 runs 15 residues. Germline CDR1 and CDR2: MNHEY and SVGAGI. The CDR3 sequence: CASSYSIGRTDTQYF. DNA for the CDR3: TGTGCCAGCAGTTACTCAATCGGGCGCACAGATACGCAGTATTTT.

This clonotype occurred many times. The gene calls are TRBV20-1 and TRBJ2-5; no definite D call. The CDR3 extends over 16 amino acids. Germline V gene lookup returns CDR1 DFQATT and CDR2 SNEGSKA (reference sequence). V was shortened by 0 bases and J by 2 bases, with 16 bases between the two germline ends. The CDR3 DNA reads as TGCAGTGCTAGAGATTCCCTAAAGGTCCCTCAAGAGACCCAGTACTTC. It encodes CSARDSLKVPQETQYF.